This TCR beta chain was recovered during a study of blood T cell repertoires in COVID-19. This clone was observed a handful of times. TCRdb keeps only in-frame clones here, not all; method: immunoSEQ multiplex PCR. This sample has roughly 63,000 clones, with nearly 90% found just once. Germline CDR1 is LNHDA and CDR2 is SQIVND (reference sequence). The junction had 5 bases not matched to a gene; V was cut back by 1 base and J by 7 bases. This CDR3 has 15 amino acids. The material sequenced was peripheral blood. J is TRBJ1-1 and V is TRBV19, with 11 bases aligning to TRBD1. This clonotype was sampled from a man in his fifties with active COVID-19. CDR3 sequence: CASSIGGTGGIEAFF. CDR3 DNA: TGTGCCAGTAGTATAGGAGGGACAGGGGGAATTGAAGCTTTCTTT.